This entry describes one T cell receptor (beta chain). Patients at the Seattle site were enrolled during active infection and followed longitudinally. The sample is drawn from a study of blood T cell repertoires in COVID-19. J was trimmed by 3 bases and V by 2 bases; bases with no gene match: 6. This CDR3 region has 15 residues. Germline V lookup: CDR1 SQVTM, CDR2 ANQGSEA. The assay was immunoSEQ multiplex PCR, and TCRdb's table has in-frame clones only and misses some. The sample carries 100,000 to 150,000 clones, 80% to 95% recorded once. Sequencing was done on a sample of peripheral blood. V is TRBV29-1 and J is TRBJ2-7; 11 bases fit TRBD1. This TCR came from a man aged 45-65 years with COVID-19, enrolled during active disease. This CDR3 is CSVELRDRGIYEQYF. DNA of the CDR3: TGCAGCGTTGAACTCCGGGACAGGGGGATCTACGAGCAGTACTTC.